Below, one T cell receptor beta chain is given with its context. This specimen belongs to a study of blood T cell repertoires in COVID-19. Measured with immunoSEQ multiplex PCR; TCRdb has only the in-frame clones, and not every one. The profile covers some 130,000 clones, with around 80% appearing a single time and 1.9% taken by the ten largest. Sequenced input: peripheral blood. The sequence was collected from a man between 70 and 80 years old with acute or convalescent COVID-19.

The CDR3 nucleotides read TGTGCCAGCAGCTTAGCCAGCGGGGGGAGAGAGACCCAGTACTTC. Residues: CASSLASGGRETQYF. The chain couples TRBV7-2 to TRBJ2-5; 9 nucleotides line up with TRBD2. J lost 4 bases, V lost 0 bases, and 3 bases had no gene match. Germline CDR1 reads SGHTA; CDR2 reads FQGNSA. The CDR3 loop spans 15 amino acids.